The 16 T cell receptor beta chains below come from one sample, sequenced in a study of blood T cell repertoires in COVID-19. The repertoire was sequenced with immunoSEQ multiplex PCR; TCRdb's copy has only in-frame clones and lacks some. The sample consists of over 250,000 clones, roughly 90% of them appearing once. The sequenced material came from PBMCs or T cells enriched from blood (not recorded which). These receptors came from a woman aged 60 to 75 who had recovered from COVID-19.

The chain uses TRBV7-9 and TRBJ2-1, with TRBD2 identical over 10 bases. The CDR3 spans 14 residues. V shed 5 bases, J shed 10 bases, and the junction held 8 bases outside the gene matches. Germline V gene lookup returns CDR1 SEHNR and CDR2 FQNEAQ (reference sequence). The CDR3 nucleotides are TGTGCCAGCAGCCTAATGGGACTAGCGAAGGAGCAGTTCTTC. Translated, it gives CASSLMGLAKEQFF. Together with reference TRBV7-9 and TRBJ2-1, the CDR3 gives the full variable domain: DTGVSQNPRHKITKRGQNVTFRCDPISEHNRLYWYRQTLGQGPEFLTYFQNEAQLEKSRLLSDRFSAERPKGSFSTLEIQRTEQGDSAMYLCASSLMGLAKEQFFGPGTRLTVL.

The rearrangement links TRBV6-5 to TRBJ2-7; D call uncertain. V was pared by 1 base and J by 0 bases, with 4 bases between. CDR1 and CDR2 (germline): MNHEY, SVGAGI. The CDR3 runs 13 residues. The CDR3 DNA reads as TGTGCCAGCAGTTACTTCGGCTCCTACGAGCAGTACTTC. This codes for CASSYFGSYEQYF.

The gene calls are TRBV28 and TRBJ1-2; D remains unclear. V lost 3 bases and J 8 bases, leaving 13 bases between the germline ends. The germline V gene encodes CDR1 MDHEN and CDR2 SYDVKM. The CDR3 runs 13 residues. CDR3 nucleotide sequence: TGTGCCAGCAGTTTCCCCGAGCGAGCGGGCTACACCTTC. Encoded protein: CASSFPERAGYTF.

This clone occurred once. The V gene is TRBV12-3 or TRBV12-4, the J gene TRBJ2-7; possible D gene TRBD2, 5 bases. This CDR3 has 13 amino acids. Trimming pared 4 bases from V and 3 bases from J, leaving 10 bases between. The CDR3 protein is CASSSERNYEQYF. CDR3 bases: TGTGCCAGCAGTTCCGAGCGGAACTACGAGCAGTACTTC.

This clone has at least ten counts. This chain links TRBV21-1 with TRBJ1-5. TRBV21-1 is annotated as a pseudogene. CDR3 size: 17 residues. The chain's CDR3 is CASSNFTREVADQPQHF. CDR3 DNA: TGTGCCAGCAGCAACTTTACAAGGGAGGTGGCGGATCAGCCCCAGCATTTT.

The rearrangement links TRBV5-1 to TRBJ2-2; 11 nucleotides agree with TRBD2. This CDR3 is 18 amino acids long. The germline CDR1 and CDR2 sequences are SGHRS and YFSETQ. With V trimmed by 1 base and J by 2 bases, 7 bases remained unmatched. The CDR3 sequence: CASSLYIAGGSNTGELFF. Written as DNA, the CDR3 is TGCGCCAGCAGCTTGTACATAGCGGGAGGGAGCAACACCGGGGAGCTGTTTTTT.

The CDR3 loop is CATATGTSGRDEQFF. The CDR3 coding sequence is TGTGCCACCGCTACCGGGACTAGCGGGAGAGATGAGCAGTTCTTC. The chain uses TRBV24-1 and TRBJ2-1; 14 nucleotides align to TRBD2. The germline V gene encodes CDR1 KGHDR and CDR2 SFDVKD. The CDR3 sequence is 15 residues long. J lost 8 bases, V lost 9 bases, and 8 bases had no gene match.

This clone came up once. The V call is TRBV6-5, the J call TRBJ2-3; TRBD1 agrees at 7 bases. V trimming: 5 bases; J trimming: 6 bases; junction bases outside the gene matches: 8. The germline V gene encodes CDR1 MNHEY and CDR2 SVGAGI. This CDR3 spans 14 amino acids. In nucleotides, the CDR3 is TGTGCCAGCAGTCGGTCAACAGGGGTTGATACGCAGTATTTT. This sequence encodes CASSRSTGVDTQYF.

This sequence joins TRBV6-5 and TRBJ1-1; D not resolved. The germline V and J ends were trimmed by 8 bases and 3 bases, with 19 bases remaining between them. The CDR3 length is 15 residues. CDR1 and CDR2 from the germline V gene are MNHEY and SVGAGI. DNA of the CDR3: TGTGCCAGCCTAAGGAGGGCAGGCGGCGACACTGAAGCTTTCTTT. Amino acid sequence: CASLRRAGGDTEAFF.

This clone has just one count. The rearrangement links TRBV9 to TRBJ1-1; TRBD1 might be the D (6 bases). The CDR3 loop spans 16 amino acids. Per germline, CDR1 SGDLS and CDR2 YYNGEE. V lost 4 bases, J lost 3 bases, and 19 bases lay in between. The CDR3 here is CASSPHLPGADTEAFF. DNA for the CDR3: TGTGCCAGCAGCCCTCACCTCCCAGGGGCGGACACTGAAGCTTTCTTT.

CDR3 region: CASSLGSTGSPLHF. CDR3 DNA sequence: TGTGCCAGCAGTTTAGGTTCAACGGGGTCACCCCTCCACTTT. The J gene is TRBJ1-6, the V gene TRBV27; D remains unclear. Germline CDR1 and CDR2: MNHEY and SMNVEV (reference sequence). Trimming cost V 2 bases and J 10 bases, with 12 bases left between them. The CDR3 has 14 amino acids.

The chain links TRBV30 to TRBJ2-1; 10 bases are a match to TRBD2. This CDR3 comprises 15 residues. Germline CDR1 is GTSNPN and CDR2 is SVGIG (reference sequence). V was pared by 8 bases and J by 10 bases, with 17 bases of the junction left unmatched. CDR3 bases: TGTGCCGGAAGCCTCGGGACTAGCGTCGGGGGGGAGCAGTTCTTC. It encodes CAGSLGTSVGGEQFF. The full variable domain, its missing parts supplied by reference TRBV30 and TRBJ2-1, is SQTIHQWPATLVQPVGSPLSLECTVEGTSNPNLYWYRQAAGRGLQLLFYSVGIGQISSEVPQNLSASRPQDRQFILSSKKLLLSDSGFYLCAGSLGTSVGGEQFFGPGTRLTVL.

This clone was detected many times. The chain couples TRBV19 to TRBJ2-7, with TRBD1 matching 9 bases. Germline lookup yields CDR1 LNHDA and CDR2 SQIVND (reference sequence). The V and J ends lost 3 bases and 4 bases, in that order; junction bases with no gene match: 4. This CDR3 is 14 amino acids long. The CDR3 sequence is CASSITGGFYEQYF. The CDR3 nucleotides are TGTGCCAGTAGTATTACAGGGGGCTTTTACGAGCAGTACTTC. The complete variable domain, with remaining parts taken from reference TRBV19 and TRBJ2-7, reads DGGITQSPKYLFRKEGQNVTLSCEQNLNHDAMYWYRQDPGQGLRLIYYSQIVNDFQKGDIAEGYSVSREKKESFPLTVTSAQKNPTAFYLCASSITGGFYEQYFGPGTRLTVT.

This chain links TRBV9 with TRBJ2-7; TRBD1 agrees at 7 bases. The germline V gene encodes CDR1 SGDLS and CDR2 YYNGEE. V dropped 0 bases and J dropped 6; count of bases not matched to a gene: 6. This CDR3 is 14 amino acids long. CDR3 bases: TGTGCCAGCAGCGTAGGAGGGGGCGATTTCGAGCAGTACTTC. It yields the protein CASSVGGGDFEQYF.

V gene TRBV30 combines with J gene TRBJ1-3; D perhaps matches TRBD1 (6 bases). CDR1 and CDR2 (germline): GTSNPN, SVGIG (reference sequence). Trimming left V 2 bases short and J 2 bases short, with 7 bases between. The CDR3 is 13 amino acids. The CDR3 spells CAWSTGTGNTIYF. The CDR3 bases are TGTGCCTGGAGTACAGGGACTGGAAACACCATATATTTT.

The chain's CDR3 is CASSPAPGVKWYGYTF. CDR3 coding DNA: TGTGCCAGCAGCCCCGCCCCGGGGGTGAAGTGGTATGGCTACACCTTC. This chain uses TRBV5-5 with TRBJ1-2; a weak D match, TRBD1 (5 bases). Looked up from germline, CDR1 is SGHKS and CDR2 is YYEKEE (reference sequence). This CDR3 has 16 residues. Trimming pared 4 bases from V and 5 bases from J, leaving 21 bases between.